The clone carrying this TCR beta chain was detected many times. Antigen specificity is unknown. Blood sampling occurred at first hyperthyroidism diagnosis, ahead of any ophthalmopathy symptoms. The CDR3 regions of TCR beta were amplified from RNA transcripts. The HTBI primer set served for first-round RT-PCR of the TCR CDR3. TCRdb re-analysed the multiplex PCR reads in MiXCR, keeping a single row per CDR3 protein. The table has roughly 500,000 distinct CDR3 sequences, about 15% seen once. Germline assignment: CDR1 MNHEY and CDR2 SVGEGT. The length of the CDR3 is 13 residues. The V and J ends lost 1 base and 6 bases respectively, with 10 bases between them. This specimen belongs to a study of T cells in Graves' hyperthyroidism and ophthalmopathy. The overall study: Peripheral blood was acquired at first diagnosis, ahead of any therapy whatsoever.

Findings and caveats of the study: Stable hyperthyroidism and ophthalmopathy were separated using 13 V-J signatures. Blood also carried most thyroid clonotypes expanded above 0.001.

This chain links TRBV6-2 or TRBV6-3 with TRBJ2-7, with D possibly being TRBD1 (5 bases). The source material was blood. The sequence derives from a woman aged 25 to 39 with Graves' hyperthyroidism that later progressed to Graves' ophthalmopathy. CDR3 in amino acids: CASSYYDSREQYF. In DNA, the CDR3 is TGTGCCAGCAGTTACTACGACAGCCGCGAGCAGTACTTC.